Listed below are T cell receptor beta chains from one sample, sequenced in a study of T cell repertoires and HLA-DP antigens. Which antigens these TCRs recognize remains unknown. Generated by immunoSEQ multiplex PCR, the TCRdb table keeps only in-frame clones and is missing some. Here the sample spans some 120,000 clones, roughly 92% being singletons. The sample was CD4+ T cells from PBMCs. The receptors shown here come from a woman between 18 and 29 years old in good health and CMV-seronegative. Each CDR3 is given with its conserved first and last residue. The D gene is left open where the match is weak. Only part of the rows carry a size: once, few, many, or a class if the clone is expanded.

-	TRBV28	TRBJ1-1	-	TGTGCCAGCAGCTCATTTCCCCTTGAAGCTTTCTTT	CASSSFPLEAFF
-	TRBV5-1	TRBJ1-2	-	TGCGCCAGCAGCTTGGGTGGGACCTATGGCTACACCTTC	CASSLGGTYGYTF
-	TRBV6-1	TRBJ2-1	TRBD1	TGTGCCAGCAGTTCGACAGGGCTTGGGGACAATGAGCAGTTCTTC	CASSSTGLGDNEQFF
-	TRBV2	TRBJ2-3	TRBD2	TGTGCCAGCAGGCTGGGACTAGCGGGGGGGGCCGATACGCAGTATTTT	CASRLGLAGGADTQYF
-	TRBV6-5	TRBJ1-1	-	TGTGCCACACAAGGACGTTCGAACACTGAAGCTTTCTTT	CATQGRSNTEAFF
-	TRBV5-6	TRBJ1-2	-	TGTGCCAGCAGCTTGGGACAGGAGGATGGCTACACCTTC	CASSLGQEDGYTF
-	TRBV2	TRBJ2-1	-	TGTGCCAGCAGTGGTCAGGGGCCGAAGAATGAGCAGTTCTTC	CASSGQGPKNEQFF
-	TRBV20-1	TRBJ1-2	-	TGCAGTGCCTACTGGGGATATGGCTACACCTTC	CSAYWGYGYTF
-	TRBV27	TRBJ2-7	-	TGTGCCAGCAGTTTTCGGCACTCTTACGAGCAGTACTTC	CASSFRHSYEQYF
-	TRBV6-1	TRBJ1-2	-	TGTGCCAGAATAAACAGGGTAGGGGACTATGGCTACACCTTC	CARINRVGDYGYTF
-	TRBV5-6	TRBJ1-5	-	TGTGCCAGCAGCTTGGACGGTGCAGGGGTTGGTCAGCCCCAGCATTTT	CASSLDGAGVGQPQHF
-	TRBV20-1	TRBJ1-4	-	TGCAGTGCTATAAATGAAAAACTGTTTTTT	CSAINEKLFF
-	TRBV7-2	TRBJ2-1	TRBD1	TGTGCCAGCAGCTTGACAGGGGGAAAAAGTGAGCAGTTCTTC	CASSLTGGKSEQFF
-	TRBV28	TRBJ2-3	-	TGTGCCAGCAGAAATGGCAGGGGATACACAGATACGCAGTATTTT	CASRNGRGYTDTQYF
-	TRBV4-2	TRBJ1-2	-	TGTGCCAGCAGTGGTTGGGGCTGGAACTATGGCTACACCTTC	CASSGWGWNYGYTF
-	TRBV5-1	TRBJ2-3	-	TGCGCCAGCAGCTTGCCGCAAACCTCCAGCACAGATACGCAGTATTTT	CASSLPQTSSTDTQYF
-	TRBV28	TRBJ1-1	-	TGTGCCAGCAGGGCGTTGGAAACTGAAGCTTTCTTT	CASRALETEAFF
-	TRBV6-1	TRBJ2-5	TRBD2	TGTGCCAGCAGTGGCGGTTGGGGAGCGGGGGGGCAAGAGACCCAGTACTTC	CASSGGWGAGGQETQYF
-	TRBV6-6	TRBJ1-5	-	TGTGCCAGCAGTTATCGGACGGTCTATAGCAATCAGCCCCAGCATTTT	CASSYRTVYSNQPQHF
-	TRBV7-9	TRBJ2-5	TRBD1	TGTGCCAGCAGACCTAGACAGGGTCGAGAGACCCAGTACTTC	CASRPRQGRETQYF
-	TRBV28	TRBJ2-1	TRBD2	TGTGCCAGCAGTGGGGTAGCGGGATTAACTTACAATGAGCAGTTCTTC	CASSGVAGLTYNEQFF
-	TRBV11-3	TRBJ2-5	-	TGTGCCAGCAGCTTAGGACATGAGGAGACCCAGTACTTC	CASSLGHEETQYF
-	TRBV9	TRBJ2-1	-	TGTGCCAGCAGCGGGAGGGCCGTGAATGAGCAGTTCTTC	CASSGRAVNEQFF
-	TRBV9	TRBJ1-4	-	TGTGCCAGCAGCGTAGGCTCGGCTTCGACTAATGAAAAACTGTTTTTT	CASSVGSASTNEKLFF
once	TRBV30	TRBJ1-4	-	TGTGCCTGGAGTGTACGATCAAATGAAAAACTGTTTTTT	CAWSVRSNEKLFF
-	TRBV5-1	TRBJ2-7	-	TGCGCCAGCTCGGTGCCTAGCTCCTACGAGCAGTACTTC	CASSVPSSYEQYF
-	TRBV19	TRBJ1-2	TRBD1	TGTGCCAGTAGTCCCGGGACAGGGACTGGCTATGGCTACACCTTC	CASSPGTGTGYGYTF
-	TRBV6-1	TRBJ2-5	TRBD1	TGTGCCAGCAGCGGGACAGGGTCCCAAGAGACCCAGTACTTC	CASSGTGSQETQYF
-	TRBV9	TRBJ2-1	TRBD2	TGTGCCAGCAGCGTAGCTGGGAGCGGGAGAGGCAATGAGCAGTTCTTC	CASSVAGSGRGNEQFF
-	TRBV7-3	TRBJ2-3	-	TGTGCCAGCAGCTTAACGCAGGGATACACAGATACGCAGTATTTT	CASSLTQGYTDTQYF